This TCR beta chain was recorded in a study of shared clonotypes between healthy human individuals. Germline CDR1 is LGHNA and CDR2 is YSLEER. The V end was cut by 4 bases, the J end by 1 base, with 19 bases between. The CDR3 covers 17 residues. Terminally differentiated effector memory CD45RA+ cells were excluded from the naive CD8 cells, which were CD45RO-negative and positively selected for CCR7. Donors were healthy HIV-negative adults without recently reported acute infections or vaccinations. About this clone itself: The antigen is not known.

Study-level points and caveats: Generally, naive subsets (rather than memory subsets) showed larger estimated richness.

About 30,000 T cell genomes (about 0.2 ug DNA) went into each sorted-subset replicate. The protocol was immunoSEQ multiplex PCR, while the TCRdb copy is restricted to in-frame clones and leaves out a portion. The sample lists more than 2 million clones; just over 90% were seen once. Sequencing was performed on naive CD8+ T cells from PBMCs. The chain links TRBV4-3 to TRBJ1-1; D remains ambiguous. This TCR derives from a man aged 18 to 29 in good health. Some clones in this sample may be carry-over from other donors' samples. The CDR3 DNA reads TGCGCCAGCAGCCTTTTACTTGAGACCGCGGGGAACACTGAAGCTTTCTTT. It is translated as CASSLLLETAGNTEAFF.